This record looks at one T cell receptor beta chain sequence and its context. This table comes from immunoSEQ multiplex PCR, and its TCRdb copy is limited to in-frame clones, with some not included. The repertoire holds some 390,000 clones, with approximately 91% as singletons. Sample treatment: over 15 received Ad26.COV2.S at low or high dose, single or two shots; about 5 received placebo; per-sample allocation not given. Repertoires come from day 63 after the first vaccine or placebo injection. Expression of Wuhan-strain SARS-CoV-2 spike came from the Ad26 vector that formed the vaccine. This record comes from a study of Ad26.COV2.S vaccination and SARS-CoV-2 variants. This CDR3 contains 15 residues. V was pared by 4 bases and J by 2 bases, with 12 bases between. Germline loops: CDR1 SGHDT, CDR2 YYEEEE.

This rearrangement joins TRBV5-6 to TRBJ2-2, with a tentative D call TRBD2 (5 bases). The TCR originated in a person aged 18-60 years who received the Ad26.COV2.S COVID-19 vaccine or a placebo. Material: peripheral blood, obtained in a trial of Ad26.COV2.S vaccine versus placebo. CDR3 loop: CASSEAGHNTGELFF. CDR3 nucleotide sequence: TGTGCCAGCAGCGAGGCGGGCCATAACACCGGGGAGCTGTTTTTT.